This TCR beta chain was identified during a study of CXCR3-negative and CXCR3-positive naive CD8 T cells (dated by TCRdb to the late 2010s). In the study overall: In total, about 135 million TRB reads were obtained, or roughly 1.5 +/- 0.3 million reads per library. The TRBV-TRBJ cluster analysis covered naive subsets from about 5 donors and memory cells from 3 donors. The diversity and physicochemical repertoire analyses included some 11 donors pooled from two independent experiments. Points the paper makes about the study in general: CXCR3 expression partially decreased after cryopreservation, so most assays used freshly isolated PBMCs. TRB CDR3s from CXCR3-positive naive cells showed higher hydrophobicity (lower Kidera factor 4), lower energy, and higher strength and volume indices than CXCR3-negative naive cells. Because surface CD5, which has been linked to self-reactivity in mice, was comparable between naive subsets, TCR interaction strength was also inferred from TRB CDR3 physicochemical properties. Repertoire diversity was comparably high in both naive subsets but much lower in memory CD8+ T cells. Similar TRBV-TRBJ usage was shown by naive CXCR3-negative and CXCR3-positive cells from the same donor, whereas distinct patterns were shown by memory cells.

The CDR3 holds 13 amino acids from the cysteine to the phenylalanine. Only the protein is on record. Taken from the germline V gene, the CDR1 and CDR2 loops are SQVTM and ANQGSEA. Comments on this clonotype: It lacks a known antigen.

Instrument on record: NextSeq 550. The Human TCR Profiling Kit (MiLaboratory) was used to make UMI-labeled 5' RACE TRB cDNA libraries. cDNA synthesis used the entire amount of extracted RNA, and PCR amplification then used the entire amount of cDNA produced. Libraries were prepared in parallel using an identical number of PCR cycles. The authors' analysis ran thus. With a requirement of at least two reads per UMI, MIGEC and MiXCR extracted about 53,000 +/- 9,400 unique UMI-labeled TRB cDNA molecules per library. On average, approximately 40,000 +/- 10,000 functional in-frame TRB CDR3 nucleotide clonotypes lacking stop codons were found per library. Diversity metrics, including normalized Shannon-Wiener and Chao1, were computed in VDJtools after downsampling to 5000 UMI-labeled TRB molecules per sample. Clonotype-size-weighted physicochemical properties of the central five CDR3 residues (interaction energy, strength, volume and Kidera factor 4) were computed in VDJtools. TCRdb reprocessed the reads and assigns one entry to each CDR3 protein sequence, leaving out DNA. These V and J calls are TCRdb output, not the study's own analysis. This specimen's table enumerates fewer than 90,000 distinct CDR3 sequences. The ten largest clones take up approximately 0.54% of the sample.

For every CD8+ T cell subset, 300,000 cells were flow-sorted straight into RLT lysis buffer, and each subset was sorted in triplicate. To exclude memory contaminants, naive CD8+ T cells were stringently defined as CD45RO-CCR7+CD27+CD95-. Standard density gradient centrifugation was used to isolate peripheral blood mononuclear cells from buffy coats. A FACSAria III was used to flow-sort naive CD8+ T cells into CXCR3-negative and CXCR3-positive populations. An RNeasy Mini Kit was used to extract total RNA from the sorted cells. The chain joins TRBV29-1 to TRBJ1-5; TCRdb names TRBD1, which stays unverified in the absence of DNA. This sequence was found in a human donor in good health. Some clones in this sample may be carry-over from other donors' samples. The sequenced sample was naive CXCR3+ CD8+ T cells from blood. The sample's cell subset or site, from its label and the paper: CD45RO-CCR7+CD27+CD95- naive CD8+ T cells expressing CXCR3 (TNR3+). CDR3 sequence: CSTGTGGGQPQHF.